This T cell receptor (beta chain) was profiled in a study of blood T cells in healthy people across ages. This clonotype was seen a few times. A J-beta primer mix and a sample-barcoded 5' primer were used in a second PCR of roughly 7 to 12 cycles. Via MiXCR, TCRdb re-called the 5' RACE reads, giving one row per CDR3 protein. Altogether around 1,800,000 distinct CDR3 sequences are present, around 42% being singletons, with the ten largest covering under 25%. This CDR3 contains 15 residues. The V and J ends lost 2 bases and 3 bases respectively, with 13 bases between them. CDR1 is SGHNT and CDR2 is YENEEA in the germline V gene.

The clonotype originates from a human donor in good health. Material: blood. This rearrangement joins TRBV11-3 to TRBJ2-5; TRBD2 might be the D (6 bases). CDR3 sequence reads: CASSLITSSEETQYF. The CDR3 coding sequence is TGTGCCAGCAGCTTAATCACTAGCTCAGAAGAGACCCAGTACTTC.